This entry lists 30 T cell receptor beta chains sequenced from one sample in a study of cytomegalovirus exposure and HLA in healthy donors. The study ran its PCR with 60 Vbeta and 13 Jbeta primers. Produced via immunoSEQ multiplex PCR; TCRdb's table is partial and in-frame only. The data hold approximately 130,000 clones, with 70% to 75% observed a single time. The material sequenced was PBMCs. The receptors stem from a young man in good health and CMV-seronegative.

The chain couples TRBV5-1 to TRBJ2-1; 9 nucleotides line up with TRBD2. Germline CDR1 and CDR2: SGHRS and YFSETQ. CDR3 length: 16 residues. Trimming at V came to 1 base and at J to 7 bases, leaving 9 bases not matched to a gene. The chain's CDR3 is CASSLLASGNRNEQFF. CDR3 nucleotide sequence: TGCGCCAGCAGCTTGTTGGCTAGCGGGAATAGGAATGAGCAGTTCTTC.

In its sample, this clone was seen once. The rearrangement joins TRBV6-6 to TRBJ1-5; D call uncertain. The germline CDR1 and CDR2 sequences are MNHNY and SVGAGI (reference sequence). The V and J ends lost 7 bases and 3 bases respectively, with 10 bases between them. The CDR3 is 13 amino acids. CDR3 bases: TGTGCCAGCACGGGATACGTCAATCAGCCCCAGCATTTT. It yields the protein CASTGYVNQPQHF.

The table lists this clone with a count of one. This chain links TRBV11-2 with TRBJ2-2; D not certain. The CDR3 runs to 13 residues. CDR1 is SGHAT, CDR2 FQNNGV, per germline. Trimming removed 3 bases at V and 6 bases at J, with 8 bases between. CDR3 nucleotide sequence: TGTGCCAGCAGCTTCGAACGGGCCGGGGAGCTGTTTTTT. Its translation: CASSFERAGELFF.

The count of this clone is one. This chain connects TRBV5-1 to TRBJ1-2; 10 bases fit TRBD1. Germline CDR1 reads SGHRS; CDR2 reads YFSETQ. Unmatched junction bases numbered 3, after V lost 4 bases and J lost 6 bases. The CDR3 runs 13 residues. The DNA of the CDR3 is TGCGCCAGCAGCGTGACAGGGGGCGATGGCTACACCTTC. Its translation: CASSVTGGDGYTF.

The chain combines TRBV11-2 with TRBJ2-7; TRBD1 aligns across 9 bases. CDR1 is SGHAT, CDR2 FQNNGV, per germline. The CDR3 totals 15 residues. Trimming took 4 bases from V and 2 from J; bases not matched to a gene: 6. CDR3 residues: CASSSYRGLTYEQYF. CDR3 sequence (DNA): TGTGCCAGCAGCTCATACAGGGGGCTGACCTACGAGCAGTACTTC. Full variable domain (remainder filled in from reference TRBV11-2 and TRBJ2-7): EAGVAQSPRYKIIEKRQSVAFWCNPISGHATLYWYQQILGQGPKLLIQFQNNGVVDDSQLPKDRFSAERLKGVDSTLKIQPAKLEDSAVYLCASSSYRGLTYEQYFGPGTRLTVT.

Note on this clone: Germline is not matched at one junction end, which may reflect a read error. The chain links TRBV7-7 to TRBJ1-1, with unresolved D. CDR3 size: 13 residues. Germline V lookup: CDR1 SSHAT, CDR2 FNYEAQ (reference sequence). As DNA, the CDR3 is TGTGCTAGCAGCTTATCGTCCGACACTGAAGCTTTCTTT. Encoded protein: CASSLSSDTEAFF.

CDR3 DNA sequence: TGTGCCAGCAGTCCAACTAGCGGGGGAAACACCGGGGAGCTGTTTTTT. Amino acids: CASSPTSGGNTGELFF. The chain recombines TRBV25-1 with TRBJ2-2; 11 bases map to TRBD2. CDR3 size: 16 residues. J was trimmed by 2 bases and V by 5 bases; bases with no gene match: 4. The V gene's germline CDR1 is MGHDK and CDR2 SYGVNS.

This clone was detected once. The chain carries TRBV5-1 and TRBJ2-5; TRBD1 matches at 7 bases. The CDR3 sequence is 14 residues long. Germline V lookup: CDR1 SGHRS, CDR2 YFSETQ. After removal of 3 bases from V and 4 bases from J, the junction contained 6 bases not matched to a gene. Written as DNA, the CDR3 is TGCGCCAGCAGCTCAGACAGGGTGGGAGAGACCCAGTACTTC. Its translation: CASSSDRVGETQYF.

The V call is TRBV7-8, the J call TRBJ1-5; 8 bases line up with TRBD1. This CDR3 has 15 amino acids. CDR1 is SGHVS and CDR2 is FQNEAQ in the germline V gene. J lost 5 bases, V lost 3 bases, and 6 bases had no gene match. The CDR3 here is CASSFDRGGHQPQHF. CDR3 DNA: TGTGCCAGCAGCTTCGACAGGGGTGGACATCAGCCCCAGCATTTT.

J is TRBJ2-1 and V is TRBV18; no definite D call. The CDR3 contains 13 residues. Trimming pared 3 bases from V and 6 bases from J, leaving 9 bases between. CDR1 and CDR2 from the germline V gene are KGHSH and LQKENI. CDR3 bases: TGTGCCAGCTCACCGTACGGTTCCAATGAGCAGTTCTTC. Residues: CASSPYGSNEQFF.

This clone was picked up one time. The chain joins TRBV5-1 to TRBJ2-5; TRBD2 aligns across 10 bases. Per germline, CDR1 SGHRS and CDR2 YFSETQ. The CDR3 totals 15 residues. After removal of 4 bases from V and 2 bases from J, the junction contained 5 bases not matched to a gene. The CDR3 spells CASSPWTSGQETQYF. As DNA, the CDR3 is TGCGCCAGCAGCCCATGGACTAGCGGACAAGAGACCCAGTACTTC.

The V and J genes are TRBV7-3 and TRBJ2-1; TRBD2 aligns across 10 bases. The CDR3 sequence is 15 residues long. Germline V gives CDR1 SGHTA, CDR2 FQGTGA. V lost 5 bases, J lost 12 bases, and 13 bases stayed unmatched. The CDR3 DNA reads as TGTGCCAGCAGCATCGGACTAGCGGCTGACGGTCGGCAGTTCTTC. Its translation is CASSIGLAADGRQFF.

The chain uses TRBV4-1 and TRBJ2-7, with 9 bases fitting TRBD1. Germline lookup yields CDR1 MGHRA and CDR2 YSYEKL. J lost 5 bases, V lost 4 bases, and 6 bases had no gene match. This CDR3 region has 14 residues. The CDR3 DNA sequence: TGCGCCAGCAGCCCATTGGACAGGGGACACGAGCAGTACTTC. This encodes CASSPLDRGHEQYF.

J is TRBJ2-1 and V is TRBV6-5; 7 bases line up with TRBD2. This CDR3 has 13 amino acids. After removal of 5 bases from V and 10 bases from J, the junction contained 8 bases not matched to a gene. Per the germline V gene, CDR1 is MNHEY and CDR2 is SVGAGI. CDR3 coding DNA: TGTGCCAGCAGTAAGACTAGCTCGCACGAGCAGTTCTTC. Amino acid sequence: CASSKTSSHEQFF.

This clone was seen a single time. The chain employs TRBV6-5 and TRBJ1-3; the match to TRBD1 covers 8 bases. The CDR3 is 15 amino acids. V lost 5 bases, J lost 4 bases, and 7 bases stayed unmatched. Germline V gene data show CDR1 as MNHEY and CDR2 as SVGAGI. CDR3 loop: CASSRQGSVGNTIYF. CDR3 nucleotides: TGTGCCAGCAGTCGACAGGGGTCGGTCGGAAACACCATATATTTT.

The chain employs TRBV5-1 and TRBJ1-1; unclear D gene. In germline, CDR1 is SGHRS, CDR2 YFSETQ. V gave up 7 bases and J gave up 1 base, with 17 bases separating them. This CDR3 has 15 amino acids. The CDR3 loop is CASERVGDGNTEAFF. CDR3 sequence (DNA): TGCGCCAGCGAGCGGGTTGGGGATGGGAACACTGAAGCTTTCTTT. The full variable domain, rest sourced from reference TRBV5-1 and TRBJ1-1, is KAGVTQTPRYLIKTRGQQVTLSCSPISGHRSVSWYQQTPGQGLQFLFEYFSETQRNKGNFPGRFSGRQFSNSRSEMNVSTLELGDSALYLCASERVGDGNTEAFFGQGTRLTVV.

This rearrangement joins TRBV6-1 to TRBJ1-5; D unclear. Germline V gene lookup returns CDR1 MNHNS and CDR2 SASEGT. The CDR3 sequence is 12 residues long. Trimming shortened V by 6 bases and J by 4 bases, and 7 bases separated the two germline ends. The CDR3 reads CASRAQNQPQHF. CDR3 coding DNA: TGTGCCAGCAGGGCTCAAAATCAGCCCCAGCATTTT.

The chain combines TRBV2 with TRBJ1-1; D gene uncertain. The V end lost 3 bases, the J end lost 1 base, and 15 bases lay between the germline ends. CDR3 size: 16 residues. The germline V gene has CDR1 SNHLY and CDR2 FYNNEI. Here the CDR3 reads CASSEGPHRRNTEAFF. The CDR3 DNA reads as TGTGCCAGCAGTGAGGGCCCCCACCGACGGAACACTGAAGCTTTCTTT. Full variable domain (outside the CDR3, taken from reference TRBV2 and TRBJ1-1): EPEVTQTPSHQVTQMGQEVILRCVPISNHLYFYWYRQILGQKVEFLVSFYNNEISEKSEIFDDQFSVERPDGSNFTLKIRSTKLEDSAMYFCASSEGPHRRNTEAFFGQGTRLTVV.

The CDR3 sequence is CASSQPDRGNTEAFF. For the CDR3, the DNA is TGTGCCAGCAGCCAGCCCGACAGGGGGAACACTGAAGCTTTCTTT. V and J are TRBV5-6 and TRBJ1-1, with TRBD1 matching 8 bases. CDR1 and CDR2 (germline): SGHDT, YYEEEE. The CDR3 sequence is 15 residues long. The J segment lost 1 base and the V segment lost 4 bases, leaving 6 bases of the junction unmatched.

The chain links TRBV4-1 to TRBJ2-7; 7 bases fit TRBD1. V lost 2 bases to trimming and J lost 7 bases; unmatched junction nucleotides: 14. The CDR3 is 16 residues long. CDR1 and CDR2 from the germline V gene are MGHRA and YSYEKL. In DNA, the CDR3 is TGCGCCAGCAGCCAACAGCCGGGACAGCTGGAATGGGAGCAGTACTTC. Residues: CASSQQPGQLEWEQYF.

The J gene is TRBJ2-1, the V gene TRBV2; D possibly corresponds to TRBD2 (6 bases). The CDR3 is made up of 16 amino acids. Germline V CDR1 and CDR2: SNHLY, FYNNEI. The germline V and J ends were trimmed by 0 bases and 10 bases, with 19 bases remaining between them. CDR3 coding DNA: TGTGCCAGCAGTGAAGCGAGGAGGGACCCACGGCGGGAGCAGTTCTTC. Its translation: CASSEARRDPRREQFF.

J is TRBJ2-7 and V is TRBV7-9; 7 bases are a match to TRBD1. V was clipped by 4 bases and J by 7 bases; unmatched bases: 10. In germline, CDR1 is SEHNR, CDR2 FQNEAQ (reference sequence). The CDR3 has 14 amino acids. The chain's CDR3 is CASSYSLTGIEQYF. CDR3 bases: TGTGCCAGCAGCTACTCCCTGACAGGGATTGAGCAGTACTTC.

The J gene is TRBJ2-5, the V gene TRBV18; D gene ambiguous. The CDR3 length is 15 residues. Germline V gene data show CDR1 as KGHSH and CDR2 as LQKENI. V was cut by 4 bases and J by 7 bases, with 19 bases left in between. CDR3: CASSLKASITGTQYF. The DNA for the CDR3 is TGTGCCAGCTCACTCAAAGCCAGCATCACGGGGACCCAGTACTTC.

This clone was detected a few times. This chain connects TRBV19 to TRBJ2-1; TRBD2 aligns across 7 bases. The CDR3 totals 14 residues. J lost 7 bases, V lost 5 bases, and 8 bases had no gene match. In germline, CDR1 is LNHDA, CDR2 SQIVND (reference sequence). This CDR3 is CASSWGGTENEQFF. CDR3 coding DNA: TGTGCCAGTAGTTGGGGGGGAACTGAAAATGAGCAGTTCTTC.

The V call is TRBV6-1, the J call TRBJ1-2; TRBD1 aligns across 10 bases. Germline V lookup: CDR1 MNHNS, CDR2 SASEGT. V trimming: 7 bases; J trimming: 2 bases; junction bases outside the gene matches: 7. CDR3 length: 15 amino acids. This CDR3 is CASIRQGAQNYGYTF. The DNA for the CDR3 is TGTGCCAGCATCCGACAGGGGGCGCAAAACTATGGCTACACCTTC.

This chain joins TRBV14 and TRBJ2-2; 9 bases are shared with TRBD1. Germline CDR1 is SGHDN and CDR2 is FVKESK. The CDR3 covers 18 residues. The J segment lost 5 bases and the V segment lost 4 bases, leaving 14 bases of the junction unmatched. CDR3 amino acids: CASSLRRGTGRRTGELFF. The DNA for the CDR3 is TGTGCCAGCAGCCTGAGGAGGGGGACAGGGAGGCGAACCGGGGAGCTGTTTTTT.

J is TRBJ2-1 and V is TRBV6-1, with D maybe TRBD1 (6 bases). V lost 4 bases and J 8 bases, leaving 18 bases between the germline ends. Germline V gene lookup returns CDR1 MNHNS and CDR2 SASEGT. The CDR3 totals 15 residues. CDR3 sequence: CASSGHRVKADEQFF. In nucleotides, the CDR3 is TGTGCCAGCAGTGGACACAGGGTGAAGGCTGATGAGCAGTTCTTC.

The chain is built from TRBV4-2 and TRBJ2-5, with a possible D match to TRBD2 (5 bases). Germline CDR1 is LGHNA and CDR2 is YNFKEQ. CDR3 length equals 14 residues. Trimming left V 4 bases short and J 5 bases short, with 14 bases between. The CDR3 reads CASSPRNPGETQYF. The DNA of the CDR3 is TGTGCCAGCAGCCCTCGGAATCCGGGGGAGACCCAGTACTTC.

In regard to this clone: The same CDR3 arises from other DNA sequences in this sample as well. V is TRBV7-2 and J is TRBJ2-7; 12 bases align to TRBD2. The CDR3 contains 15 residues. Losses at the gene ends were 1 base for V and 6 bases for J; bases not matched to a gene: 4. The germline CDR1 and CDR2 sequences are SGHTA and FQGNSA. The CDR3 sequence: CASSLGLAGVFEQYF. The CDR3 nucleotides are TGTGCCAGCAGCTTAGGACTAGCGGGAGTTTTCGAGCAGTACTTC.

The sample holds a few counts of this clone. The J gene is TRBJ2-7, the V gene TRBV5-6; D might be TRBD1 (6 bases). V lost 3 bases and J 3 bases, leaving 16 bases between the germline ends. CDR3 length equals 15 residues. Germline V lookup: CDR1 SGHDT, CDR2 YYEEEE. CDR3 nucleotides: TGTGCCAGCAGCTCCACTCCGGGACACAGCTACGAGCAGTACTTC. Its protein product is CASSSTPGHSYEQYF.